Listed here is a single T cell receptor beta chain. Its antigen is undetermined. A much larger clone lies a single base off, so this may be a read error. The sample is drawn from a study of blood T cells in healthy people across ages. Total RNA was extracted at no less than 6 micrograms per sample. Points from the study as a whole: When one million T cells were used, diversity estimates were thought to be underestimates. Per-million-T-cell TCR beta diversity fell roughly linearly with age.

Primers used in a second PCR of roughly 7 to 12 cycles were a sample-barcoded 5' primer and a J-beta primer mix. With 12 random nucleotides, a template-switch adaptor tagged each individual cDNA molecule. MiXCR, run by TCRdb on the 5' RACE reads, gives a single entry per CDR3 protein. The sample gives roughly 650,000 distinct CDR3 sequences, 32% of which show up once; 15% is in the top ten. Germline assignment: CDR1 SGHKS and CDR2 YYEKEE (reference sequence). This CDR3 region has 13 residues. V gave up 6 bases and J gave up 6 bases, with 13 bases separating them. The gene calls are TRBV5-5 and TRBJ2-1; no firm D call. This clonotype was sampled from a woman aged 80 or over in good health. The sequenced sample consisted of blood. DNA of the CDR3: TGTGCCAGCATCGAGTCTCCGGCCAATGAGCAGTTCTTC. Translating gives CASIESPANEQFF. Combining the CDR3 with reference TRBV5-5 and TRBJ2-1 gives the whole variable domain DAGVTQSPTHLIKTRGQQVTLRCSPISGHKSVSWYQQVLGQGPQFIFQYYEKEERGRGNFPDRFSARQFPNYSSELNVNALLLGDSALYLCASIESPANEQFFGPGTRLTVL.